The text below deals with one TCR beta chain. Its target is not known. CDR1 is MGHDK and CDR2 is SYGVNS in the germline V gene. The CDR3 loop spans 11 amino acids. The V end lost 4 bases, the J end lost 10 bases, and 10 bases lay between the germline ends. Reverse transcription of all isolated RNA meant that expressed TCRB transcripts were sequenced. Produced via immunoSEQ multiplex PCR; TCRdb's table is partial and in-frame only. The sample lists some 150,000 clones; about 12% were seen once. This entry belongs to a study of beta chain features in type 1 diabetes. All sorted populations exceeded 95% purity. Whole-study findings and limits: Naive, central memory and Treg TCRB repertoires seemed to resemble each other more closely in patients than they did in healthy donors. For Type 1 diabetes patients, all four CD4+ subsets carried TCRB CDR3s that were moderately but significantly shorter.

The specimen sequenced was central memory CD4+ T cells from blood. This clonotype was sampled from a man younger than 35 with type 1 diabetes. This chain joins TRBV25-1 and TRBJ1-1; TRBD1 is a possible D gene (5 bases). The CDR3 loop is CASSGRVGAFF. The CDR3 coding sequence is TGTGCCAGCAGTGGCAGGGTGGGAGCTTTCTTT.